This T cell receptor (beta chain) is from a study of CD8+ T cells in alopecia areata. Study results and caveats: Scalp samples also yield sequences from resident alphabeta T cells of normal skin.

TCR sequencing used cDNA made by reverse transcription of extracted RNA. Some clones are missing from TCRdb's copy, which holds only in-frame ones; the method was immunoSEQ multiplex PCR. The table shows approximately 140,000 clones, with 80% to 90% occurring only once. The length of the CDR3 is 16 residues. Per the germline V gene, CDR1 is SGDLS and CDR2 is YYNGEE. V lost 3 bases to trimming and J lost 7 bases; unmatched junction nucleotides: 5. Comment on this clone: The antigen remains unidentified.

Punch biopsies of lesional scalp, plus peripheral blood, were taken from alopecia areata patients. The V call is TRBV9, the J call TRBJ2-1; 15 bases are shared with TRBD2. This sequence originates from a human donor with alopecia areata. The sample consisted of CD8+ T cells sorted from blood, taken at week 0. The CDR3 loop reads CASSAGLAGGRNEQFF. The DNA of the CDR3 is TGTGCCAGCAGCGCCGGACTAGCGGGAGGGAGGAATGAGCAGTTCTTC.